Shown below are 5 T cell receptor beta chains from a single sample sequenced in a study of T cells after posttransplantation cyclophosphamide. The protocol was immunoSEQ multiplex PCR, while the TCRdb copy is restricted to in-frame clones and leaves out a portion. The table lists roughly 49,000 clones, roughly 84% of them singletons. Sequencing used PBMCs. The receptor set was obtained from a man aged 25 to 40 with a blood cancer, CMV-positive, and with a related stem cell donor.

The V call is TRBV19, the J call TRBJ2-1, with 7 bases aligning to TRBD1. With V trimmed by 4 bases and J by 3 bases, 15 bases remained unmatched. Per the germline V gene, CDR1 is LNHDA and CDR2 is SQIVND (reference sequence). This CDR3 is built from 18 residues. The CDR3 sequence is CASSTREQGKADYNEQFF. Here the CDR3 DNA reads TGTGCCAGTAGTACCCGAGAACAGGGGAAGGCGGACTACAATGAGCAGTTCTTC. The full variable domain, with the rest looked up from reference TRBV19 and TRBJ2-1, is DGGITQSPKYLFRKEGQNVTLSCEQNLNHDAMYWYRQDPGQGLRLIYYSQIVNDFQKGDIAEGYSVSREKKESFPLTVTSAQKNPTAFYLCASSTREQGKADYNEQFFGPGTRLTVL.

Written as DNA, the CDR3 is TGTGCCACCAGCAGAGACCGGACAGGGTCGTCGACTGAAGCTTTCTTT. Protein product: CATSRDRTGSSTEAFF. V is TRBV15 and J is TRBJ1-1; 8 nucleotides align to TRBD1. V lost 0 bases, J lost 5 bases, and 8 bases stayed unmatched. CDR3 length: 16 amino acids. CDR1 and CDR2 (germline): LNHNV, YYDKDF (reference sequence).

CDR3 loop: CASSEQDRGGNTIYF. The CDR3 bases are TGTGCCAGCAGTGAACAAGACAGGGGAGGAAACACCATATATTTT. The V gene is TRBV6-1, the J gene TRBJ1-3; 8 nucleotides match TRBD1. J gave up 4 bases and V 2 bases, and 4 bases lay outside the gene matches. Germline CDR1 is MNHNS and CDR2 is SASEGT. The CDR3 spans 15 residues.

V gene TRBV4-3 combines with J gene TRBJ1-1; D possibly corresponds to TRBD1 (5 bases). V was pared by 4 bases and J by 5 bases, with 17 bases between. The CDR3 covers 15 residues. Looked up from germline, CDR1 is LGHNA and CDR2 is YSLEER. CDR3 sequence reads: CASSLEQDLRTEAFF. In nucleotides, the CDR3 is TGCGCCAGCAGCCTTGAACAGGATCTGCGGACTGAAGCTTTCTTT.

The rearrangement joins TRBV4-1 to TRBJ2-1; 7 bases map to TRBD2. The length of the CDR3 is 14 residues. Germline assignment: CDR1 MGHRA and CDR2 YSYEKL. Trimming at V came to 5 bases and at J to 4 bases, leaving 5 bases not matched to a gene. This chain's CDR3 is CASSGVAGYNEQFF. CDR3 bases: TGCGCCAGCAGCGGAGTAGCGGGTTACAATGAGCAGTTCTTC.